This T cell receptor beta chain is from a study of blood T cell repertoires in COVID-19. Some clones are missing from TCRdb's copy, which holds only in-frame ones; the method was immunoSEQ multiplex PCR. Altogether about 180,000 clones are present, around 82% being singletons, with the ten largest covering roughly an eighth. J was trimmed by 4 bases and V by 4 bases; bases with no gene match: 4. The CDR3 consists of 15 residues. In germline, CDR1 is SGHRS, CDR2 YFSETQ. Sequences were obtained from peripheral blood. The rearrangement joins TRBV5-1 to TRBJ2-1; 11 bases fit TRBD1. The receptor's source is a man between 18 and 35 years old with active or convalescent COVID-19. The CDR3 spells CASSPGQGAYNEQFF. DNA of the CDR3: TGCGCCAGCAGCCCCGGACAGGGGGCATACAATGAGCAGTTCTTC. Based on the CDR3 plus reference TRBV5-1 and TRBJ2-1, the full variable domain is KAGVTQTPRYLIKTRGQQVTLSCSPISGHRSVSWYQQTPGQGLQFLFEYFSETQRNKGNFPGRFSGRQFSNSRSEMNVSTLELGDSALYLCASSPGQGAYNEQFFGPGTRLTVL.